Detailed here is one T cell receptor (beta chain). Its antigen is unknown. The record has no base qualities; no much larger clone is one base away. The sample belongs to a study of Ad26.COV2.S vaccination and SARS-CoV-2 variants (dated by TCRdb to the early 2020s). Study-level background: Vaccine-arm donors were drawn from COV1001, a multicentre, randomized, double-blind, placebo-controlled phase I-IIa trial of Ad26.COV2.S in healthy adults. Throughout the experiments and outcome assessment, investigators stayed blinded to trial group allocation. Trial participants were randomized into five groups of five, in which low-dose or high-dose Ad26.COV2.S was given once or twice, or placebo was given on both occasions. A total of approximately 30 samples were included in the TCR-sequenced set, comprising around 20 Ad26.COV2.S vaccine recipients, 5 placebo recipients and 8 SARS-CoV-2 convalescent individuals. Ad26.COV2.S was given intramuscularly at 5x10^10 or 1x10^11 viral particles, as a single shot or as two shots 56 days apart. TCRbeta repertoire sequencing served as the tool for gauging how specific and how broad the SARS-CoV-2-reactive T cell receptors were following Ad26.COV2.S vaccination. Results and caveats for the whole study, not just this receptor: Compared with placebo recipients, Ad26.COV2.S recipients showed higher spike-specific TCR breadth (P = 0.0014). After vaccination, spike-specific CD8+ and CD4+ T cell responses were reported to show substantial breadth. Vaccine and placebo recipients had comparable non-spike TCR breadth, which fits with the vaccine containing only spike. The study was not powered to compare responses between vaccine doses or regimens. The authors noted that total T cell responses may have been underestimated by the TCR breadth and depth analyses.

The immunoSEQ Assay was used to sequence TCRbeta CDR3 regions. After extraction, genomic DNA underwent amplification by bias-controlled multiplex PCR, followed by high-throughput sequencing. Concerning the study's data processing: Collapsing and filtering of sequences were performed to quantify the absolute abundance of each unique TCRbeta CDR3 region. Usable DNA was measured by amplifying reference genes present in all nucleated cells, and TCRbeta template counts were normalized to that usable DNA to estimate T cell fraction. Repertoire TCRs were annotated as SARS-CoV-2-specific when V gene, CDR3 amino acid sequence and J gene were exactly matched to a known reactive TCR set. The reference SARS-CoV-2 TCR set was obtained from MIRA and was filtered for enrichment in COVID-19-positive ImmuneCODE repertoires, whereby public or cross-reactive TCRs were removed. Based on the MIRA antigens, annotated TCRs were further analysed at the level of specific ORF or position within ORF. Breadth was defined as the number of annotated unique rearrangements divided by the total number of unique productive rearrangements, and depth was defined as the summed frequency of the annotated unique rearrangements. Group comparisons of TCR breadth used two-sided Wilcoxon rank-sum tests. This is the immuneACCESS table as TCRdb keeps it, with only in-frame sequences that have V and J called. A part of the clones is gone; compared with another copy, unresolved V genes explain less than half, and the rest is unexplained. V and J calls and clone size are given by that table; D and trimming were obtained from the DNA. In this sample the table shows 440,000 or so clones, 80% to 95% of which occur a single time. The ten largest clonotypes hold less than 4.5% of the sample.

This sample's treatment or condition label indicates: around 19 received Ad26.COV2.S at low or high dose, single or two shots; roughly five received placebo; per-sample allocation not given. For vaccine and placebo recipients, repertoires were sequenced using samples collected on day 63 after the first injection. Between 29 July and 7 August 2020, Cohort 1b enrolled some 25 adults aged 18-55 years at one site in Boston, USA. As a vaccine, Ad26.COV2.S was a replication-incompetent adenovirus type 26 vector that expressed a prefusion-stabilized SARS-CoV-2 spike protein derived from the original Wuhan strain. Inclusive of the bounding cysteine and phenylalanine, the CDR3 is 15 residues long. Only the CDR3 DNA stays, 45 bases, in frame from base 1. The CDR1 and CDR2 encoded by the germline V gene are MNHEY and SVGAGI. The junction carries 14 bases between V and J, which are trimmed by 7 bases and 0 bases respectively.

This TCR was recovered from a person aged 18-60 years who received the Ad26.COV2.S COVID-19 vaccine or a placebo. The receptor chain draws on TRBV6-5 and TRBJ2-3; no D gene can be assigned with confidence. The material was peripheral blood, obtained in a trial of Ad26.COV2.S vaccine versus placebo. The base sequence is TGTGCCAGCAAAAGTCTGGCTACTAGCACAGATACGCAGTATTTT. It translates to CASKSLATSTDTQYF.